The clone carrying this TCR beta chain was detected only once. Clones were sequenced by immunoSEQ multiplex PCR, and TCRdb holds only the in-frame ones, with some missing. The table has 300,000 to 500,000 clones, approximately 87% seen once; the top ten hold approximately 0.96%. This record belongs to a study of blood T cell repertoires in COVID-19. Germline V gives CDR1 SGHRS, CDR2 YFSETQ. CDR3 length: 13 amino acids. Losses at the gene ends were 6 bases for V and 0 bases for J; bases not matched to a gene: 3. The sequence came from a woman aged 25 to 39 with acute COVID-19. The sequencing sample was made of PBMCs or T cells enriched from blood (not recorded which). This chain links TRBV5-1 with TRBJ2-7; 7 bases align to TRBD2. The CDR3 loop reads CASNTGGSYEQYF. The CDR3 DNA sequence: TGCGCCAGCAACACGGGGGGCTCCTACGAGCAGTACTTC.